These 18 T cell receptor beta chains came from one sample sequenced in a study of blood T cell repertoires in COVID-19. The repertoire was sequenced with immunoSEQ multiplex PCR; TCRdb's copy has only in-frame clones and lacks some. This sample has approximately 80,000 clones, with about 88% found just once. Sequencing input: peripheral blood. The source is a human donor in a cohort sampled during active COVID-19.

In this sample, this clone turned up once. V and J are TRBV7-8 and TRBJ1-1, with a weak D call TRBD1 (6 bases). Trimming removed 1 base from V and 8 bases from J, with 14 bases in between. Germline assignment: CDR1 SGHVS and CDR2 FQNEAQ. This CDR3 has 14 residues. The CDR3 region has the DNA TGTGCCAGCAGCTTAGGGGGGGGGCACCGCGAAGCTTTCTTT. Protein product: CASSLGGGHREAFF.

This chain joins TRBV7-9 and TRBJ1-1; 7 nucleotides match TRBD1. Germline CDR1 reads SEHNR; CDR2 reads FQNEAQ (reference sequence). CDR3 size: 14 residues. V dropped 5 bases and J dropped 4; count of bases not matched to a gene: 7. The DNA of the CDR3 is TGTGCCAGCAGCACTAAGACAGGGACCACTGAAGCTTTCTTT. Its translation is CASSTKTGTTEAFF.

This rearrangement joins TRBV5-4 to TRBJ2-2, with 7 bases aligning to TRBD2. The germline V gene has CDR1 SGHNT and CDR2 YYREEE (reference sequence). V shed 2 bases, J shed 7 bases, and the junction held 8 bases outside the gene matches. CDR3 length: 15 residues. The CDR3 region is CASSFPGRSVGELFF. CDR3 sequence (DNA): TGTGCCAGCAGCTTCCCCGGGAGGTCGGTCGGGGAGCTGTTTTTT.

This chain links TRBV6-5 with TRBJ2-5; TRBD2 agrees at 10 bases. This CDR3 spans 16 amino acids. V dropped 0 bases and J dropped 2; count of bases not matched to a gene: 3. CDR1 and CDR2 from the germline V gene are MNHEY and SVGAGI. Here the CDR3 DNA reads TGTGCCAGCAGTTACTCTCCAGCGGGAGGGCAAGAGACCCAGTACTTC. It codes for CASSYSPAGGQETQYF.

CDR3 in DNA: TGCGCCAGCAGCGAACTACTAGCGGGAGGGCAAGAGACCCAGTACTTC. This codes for CASSELLAGGQETQYF. The chain carries TRBV4-1 and TRBJ2-5, with TRBD2 identical over 13 bases. V lost 5 bases to trimming and J lost 2 bases; unmatched junction nucleotides: 5. Germline CDR1 is MGHRA and CDR2 is YSYEKL. The CDR3 has 16 amino acids.

The CDR3 nucleotides are TGTGCCAGCAGCGGTGACAGCGAAGCTTTCTTT. This encodes CASSGDSEAFF. This chain uses TRBV7-9 with TRBJ1-1; tentative D call: TRBD1 (5 bases). The CDR3 is 11 amino acids. V was clipped by 5 bases and J by 8 bases, with 9 bases between them. Germline-derived CDR1 and CDR2 are SEHNR and FQNEAQ (reference sequence).

The V call is TRBV20-1, the J call TRBJ2-3, with D tentatively TRBD1 (6 bases). The CDR3 has 13 amino acids. CDR1 is DFQATT and CDR2 is SNEGSKA in the germline V gene (reference sequence). Between the trimmed V and J ends, which lost 3 bases and 5 bases, there was a span of 12 bases. The chain's CDR3 is CSASGQLVDTQYF. In DNA, the CDR3 is TGCAGTGCTAGTGGACAGCTAGTAGATACGCAGTATTTT.

The genes are TRBV11-1 and TRBJ1-3; D perhaps matches TRBD1 (5 bases). V dropped 4 bases and J dropped 0 bases, with 10 bases sitting between them. This CDR3 contains 15 residues. The germline V gene has CDR1 SGHAT and CDR2 FQDESV (reference sequence). DNA of the CDR3: TGTGCCAGCAGCTCCGGGACTAGCTCTGGAAACACCATATATTTT. Encoded protein: CASSSGTSSGNTIYF.

The rearrangement uses TRBV28 and TRBJ2-7; a weak D match, TRBD1 (5 bases). V lost 5 bases and J lost 2, with 13 bases in between. Per the germline V gene, CDR1 is MDHEN and CDR2 is SYDVKM. This CDR3 has 14 residues. In nucleotides, the CDR3 is TGTGCCAGCAGTCAAACGACAGCAACCTACGAGCAGTACTTC. Amino acid sequence: CASSQTTATYEQYF.

The rearrangement links TRBV3-1 (or the pseudogene TRBV3-2) to TRBJ1-3; the D is unclear. Trimming pared 4 bases from V and 2 bases from J, leaving 15 bases between. In germline, CDR1 is LGHDT, CDR2 YNNKEL (reference sequence). This CDR3 comprises 16 residues. The CDR3 nucleotides are TGTGCCAGCAGCCCGAGAATAACTTCGACTGGAAACACCATATATTTT. Amino acids: CASSPRITSTGNTIYF.

This chain uses TRBV5-5 with TRBJ1-3; D is ambiguous. V was trimmed by 2 bases and J by 2 bases, leaving 8 bases between them. CDR3 length equals 14 residues. Per the germline V gene, CDR1 is SGHKS and CDR2 is YYEKEE (reference sequence). As DNA, the CDR3 is TGTGCCAGCAGCTTAACGGGAACTGGAAACACCATATATTTT. This codes for CASSLTGTGNTIYF.

This clone was found a few times. The rearrangement uses TRBV18 and TRBJ1-6, with TRBD1 matching over 11 bases. The germline gives CDR1 KGHSH, CDR2 LQKENI. V shed 6 bases, J shed 9 bases, and the junction held 7 bases outside the gene matches. The CDR3 length is 15 residues. Written as DNA, the CDR3 is TGTGCCAGCTCCCCGCGGGACAGGGGGAGTTCACCCCTCCACTTT. The encoded protein is CASSPRDRGSSPLHF. Based on the CDR3 plus reference TRBV18 and TRBJ1-6, the full variable domain is NAGVMQNPRHLVRRRGQEARLRCSPMKGHSHVYWYRQLPEEGLKFMVYLQKENIIDESGMPKERFSAEFPKEGPSILRIQQVVRGDSAAYFCASSPRDRGSSPLHFGNGTRLTVT.

The genes are TRBV3-1 (or the pseudogene TRBV3-2) and TRBJ2-7; D remains unclear. The CDR3 totals 12 residues. Germline V gives CDR1 LGHDT, CDR2 YNNKEL (reference sequence). Trimming took 6 bases from V and 0 from J, leaving 6 bases between them. CDR3 nucleotide sequence: TGTGCCAGCAGGGGCTTCTCCTACGAGCAGTACTTC. The encoded protein is CASRGFSYEQYF.

J is TRBJ2-1 and V is TRBV24-1, with D possibly matching TRBD2 (6 bases). The V gene lost 7 bases and the J gene lost 6 bases, with 15 bases spanning the gap. The CDR3 is made up of 14 amino acids. CDR1 is KGHDR, CDR2 SFDVKD, per germline. CDR3 residues: CATSLRGTFNEQFF. The CDR3 region has the DNA TGTGCCACCAGCCTCCGGGGGACTTTCAATGAGCAGTTCTTC.

V and J are TRBV5-1 and TRBJ2-7; 10 nucleotides match TRBD1. This CDR3 is built from 19 residues. J lost 2 bases, V lost 2 bases, and 16 bases had no gene match. The V gene's germline CDR1 is SGHRS and CDR2 YFSETQ. CDR3 amino acids: CASSFRADRGLASTYEQYF. The DNA for the CDR3 is TGCGCCAGCAGCTTTCGGGCTGACAGGGGGCTAGCGTCTACCTACGAGCAGTACTTC.

The rearrangement uses TRBV3-1 (or the pseudogene TRBV3-2) and TRBJ2-1; 13 nucleotides align to TRBD2. Germline CDR1 is LGHDT and CDR2 is YNNKEL (reference sequence). Trimming cost V 4 bases and J 5 bases; bases outside gene matches: 8. This CDR3 is 17 amino acids long. CDR3 sequence reads: CASSRFTGTSGDNEQFF. The CDR3 bases are TGTGCCAGCAGCCGCTTTACCGGGACTAGCGGGGACAATGAGCAGTTCTTC.

The chain carries TRBV3-1 (or the pseudogene TRBV3-2) and TRBJ1-1; 9 nucleotides match TRBD1. This CDR3 is 16 amino acids long. Germline CDR1 LGHDT, CDR2 YNNKEL (reference sequence). V trimming: 4 bases; J trimming: 0 bases; junction bases outside the gene matches: 6. CDR3 coding DNA: TGTGCCAGCAGCCCTACGGGACAGGGCGTGAACACTGAAGCTTTCTTT. Encoded protein: CASSPTGQGVNTEAFF.

The chain employs TRBV6-2 or TRBV6-3 and TRBJ2-3; 8 nucleotides align to TRBD2. Trimming removed 0 bases from V and 0 bases from J; junction bases left unmatched: 5. Germline CDR1 reads MNHEY; CDR2 reads SVGEGT. The CDR3 sequence is 17 residues long. The CDR3 spells CASSYSVASGSTDTQYF. As DNA, the CDR3 is TGTGCCAGCAGTTACTCAGTGGCTAGCGGGAGCACAGATACGCAGTATTTT.